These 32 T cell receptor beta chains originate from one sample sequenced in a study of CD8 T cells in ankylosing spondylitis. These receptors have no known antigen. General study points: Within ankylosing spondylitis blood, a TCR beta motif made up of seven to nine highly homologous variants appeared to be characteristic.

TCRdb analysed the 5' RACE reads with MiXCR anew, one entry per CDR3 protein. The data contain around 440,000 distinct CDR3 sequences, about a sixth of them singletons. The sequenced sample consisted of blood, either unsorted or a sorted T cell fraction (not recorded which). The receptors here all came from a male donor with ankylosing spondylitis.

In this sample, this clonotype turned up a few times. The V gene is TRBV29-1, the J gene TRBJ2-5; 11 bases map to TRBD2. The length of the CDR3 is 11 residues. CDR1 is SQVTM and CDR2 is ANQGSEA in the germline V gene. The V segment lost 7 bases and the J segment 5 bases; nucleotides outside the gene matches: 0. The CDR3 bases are TGCAGCGGGACTAGCGGGGAGACCCAGTACTTC. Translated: CSGTSGETQYF. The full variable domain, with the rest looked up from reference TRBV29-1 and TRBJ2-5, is SAVISQKPSRDICQRGTSLTIQCQVDSQVTMMFWYRQQPGQSLTLIATANQGSEATYESGFVIDKFPISRPNLTFSTLTVSNMSPEDSSIYLCSGTSGETQYFGPGTRLLVL.

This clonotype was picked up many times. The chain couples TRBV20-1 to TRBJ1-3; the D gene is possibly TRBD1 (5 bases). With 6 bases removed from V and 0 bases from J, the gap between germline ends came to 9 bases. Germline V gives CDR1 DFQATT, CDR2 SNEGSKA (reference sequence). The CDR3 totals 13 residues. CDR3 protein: CSAGAASGNTIYF. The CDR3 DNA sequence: TGCAGTGCCGGGGCGGCCTCTGGAAACACCATATATTTT.

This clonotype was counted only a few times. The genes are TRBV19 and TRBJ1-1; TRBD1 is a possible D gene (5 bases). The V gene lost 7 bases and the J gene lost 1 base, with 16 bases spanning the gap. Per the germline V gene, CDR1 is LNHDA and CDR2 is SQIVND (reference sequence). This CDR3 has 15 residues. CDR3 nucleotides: TGTGCCAGTATGTCGAAGGCGACAGCGAACACTGAAGCTTTCTTT. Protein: CASMSKATANTEAFF.

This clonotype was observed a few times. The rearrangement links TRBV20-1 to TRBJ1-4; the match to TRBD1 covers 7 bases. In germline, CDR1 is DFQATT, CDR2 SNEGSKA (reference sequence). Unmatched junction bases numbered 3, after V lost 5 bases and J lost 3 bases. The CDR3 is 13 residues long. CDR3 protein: CSAPQGSNEKLFF. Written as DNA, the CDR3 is TGCAGTGCTCCACAGGGGTCTAATGAAAAACTGTTTTTT.

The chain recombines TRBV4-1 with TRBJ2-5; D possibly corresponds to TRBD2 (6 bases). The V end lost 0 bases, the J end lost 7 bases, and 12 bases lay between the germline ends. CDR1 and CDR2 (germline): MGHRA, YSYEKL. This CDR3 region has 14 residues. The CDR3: CASSQDQGGLTQYF. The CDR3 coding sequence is TGCGCCAGCAGCCAAGATCAGGGAGGCTTGACCCAGTACTTC.

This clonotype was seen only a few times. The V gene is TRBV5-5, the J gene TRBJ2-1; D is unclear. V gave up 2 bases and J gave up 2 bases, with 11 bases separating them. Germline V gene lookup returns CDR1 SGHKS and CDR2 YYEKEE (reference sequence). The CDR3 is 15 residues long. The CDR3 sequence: CASSFDEGPYNEQFF. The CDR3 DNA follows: TGTGCCAGCAGCTTCGATGAAGGACCCTACAATGAGCAGTTCTTC.

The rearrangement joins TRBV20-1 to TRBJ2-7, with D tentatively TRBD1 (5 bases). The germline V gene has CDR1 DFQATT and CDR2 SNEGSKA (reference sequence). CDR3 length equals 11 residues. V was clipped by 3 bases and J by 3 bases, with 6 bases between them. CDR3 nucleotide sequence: TGCAGTGCTAGCCAGGGCTACGAGCAGTACTTC. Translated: CSASQGYEQYF.

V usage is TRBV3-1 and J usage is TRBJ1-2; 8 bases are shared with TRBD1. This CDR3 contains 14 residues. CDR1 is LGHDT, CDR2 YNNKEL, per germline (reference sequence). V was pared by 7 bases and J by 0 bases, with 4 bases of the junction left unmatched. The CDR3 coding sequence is TGTGCCAGCAATGACAGGGGAGCTAACTATGGCTACACCTTC. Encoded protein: CASNDRGANYGYTF.

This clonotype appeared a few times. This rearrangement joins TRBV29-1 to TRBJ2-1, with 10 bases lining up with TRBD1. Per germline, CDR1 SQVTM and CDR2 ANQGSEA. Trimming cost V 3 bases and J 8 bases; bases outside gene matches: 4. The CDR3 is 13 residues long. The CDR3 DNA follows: TGCAGCGTTGAGCCGACAGGGGGCGATGAGCAGTTCTTC. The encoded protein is CSVEPTGGDEQFF.

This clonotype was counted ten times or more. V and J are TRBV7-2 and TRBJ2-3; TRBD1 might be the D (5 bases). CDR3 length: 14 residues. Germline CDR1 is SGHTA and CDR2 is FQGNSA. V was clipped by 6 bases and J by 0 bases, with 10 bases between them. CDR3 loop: CASRRGVSTDTQYF. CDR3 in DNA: TGTGCCAGCAGAAGGGGCGTTAGCACAGATACGCAGTATTTT.

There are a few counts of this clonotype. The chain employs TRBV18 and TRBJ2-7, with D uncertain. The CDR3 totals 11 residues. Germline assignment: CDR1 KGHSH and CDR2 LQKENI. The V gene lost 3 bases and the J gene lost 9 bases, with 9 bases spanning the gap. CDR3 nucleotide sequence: TGTGCCAGCTCACCCGGTATGGGGCAGTACTTC. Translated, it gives CASSPGMGQYF.

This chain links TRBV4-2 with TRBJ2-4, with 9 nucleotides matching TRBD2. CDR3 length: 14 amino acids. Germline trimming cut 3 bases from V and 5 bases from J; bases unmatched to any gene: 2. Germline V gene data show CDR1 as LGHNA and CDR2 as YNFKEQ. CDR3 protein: CASSQAGGQNIQYF. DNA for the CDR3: TGTGCCAGCAGCCAGGCGGGGGGGCAAAACATTCAGTACTTC.

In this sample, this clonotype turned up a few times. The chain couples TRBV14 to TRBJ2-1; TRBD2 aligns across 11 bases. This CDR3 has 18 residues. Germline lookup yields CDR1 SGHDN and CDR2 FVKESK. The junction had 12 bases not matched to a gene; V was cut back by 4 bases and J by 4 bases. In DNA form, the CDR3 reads TGTGCCAGCAGCCCCAGAGGCCCCCTAGCGGGAGGATACAATGAGCAGTTCTTC. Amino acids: CASSPRGPLAGGYNEQFF.

The CDR3 sequence: CASSQQPTSYEQYF. The CDR3 nucleotides read TGCGCCAGCAGCCAACAACCCACAAGCTACGAGCAGTACTTC. J is TRBJ2-7 and V is TRBV5-1; D not resolved. The CDR3 extends over 14 amino acids. Germline V gives CDR1 SGHRS, CDR2 YFSETQ. V was pared by 4 bases and J by 3 bases, with 14 bases between.

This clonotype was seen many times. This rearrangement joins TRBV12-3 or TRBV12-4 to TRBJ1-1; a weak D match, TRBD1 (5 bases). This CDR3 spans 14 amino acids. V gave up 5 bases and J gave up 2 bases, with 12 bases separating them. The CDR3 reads CASSPGDGNTEAFF. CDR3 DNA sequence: TGTGCCAGCAGTCCCGGGGACGGCAACACTGAAGCTTTCTTT.

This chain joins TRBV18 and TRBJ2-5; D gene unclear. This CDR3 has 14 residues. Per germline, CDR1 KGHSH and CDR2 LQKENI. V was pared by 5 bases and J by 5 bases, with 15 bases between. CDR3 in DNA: TGTGCCAGCTCAGCCCCAGCGCGGCGGGAGACCCAGTACTTC. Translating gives CASSAPARRETQYF.

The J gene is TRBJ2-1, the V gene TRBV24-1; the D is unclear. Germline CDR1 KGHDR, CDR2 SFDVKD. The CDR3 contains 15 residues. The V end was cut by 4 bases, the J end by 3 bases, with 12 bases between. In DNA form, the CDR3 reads TGTGCCACCAGTGAATCGGGCAAAGGCTACAATGAGCAGTTCTTC. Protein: CATSESGKGYNEQFF.

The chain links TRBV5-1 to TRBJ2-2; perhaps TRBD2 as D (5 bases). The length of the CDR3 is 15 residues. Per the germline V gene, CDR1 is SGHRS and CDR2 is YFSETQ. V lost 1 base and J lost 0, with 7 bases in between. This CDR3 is CASSLTAANTGELFF. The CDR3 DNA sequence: TGCGCCAGCAGCTTGACAGCGGCGAACACCGGGGAGCTGTTTTTT.

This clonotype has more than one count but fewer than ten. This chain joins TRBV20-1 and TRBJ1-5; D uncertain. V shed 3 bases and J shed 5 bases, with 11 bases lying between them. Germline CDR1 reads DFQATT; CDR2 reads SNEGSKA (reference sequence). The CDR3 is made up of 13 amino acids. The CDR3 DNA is TGCAGTGCTAGGGTCCGATCGGATCAGCCCCAGCATTTT. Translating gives CSARVRSDQPQHF.

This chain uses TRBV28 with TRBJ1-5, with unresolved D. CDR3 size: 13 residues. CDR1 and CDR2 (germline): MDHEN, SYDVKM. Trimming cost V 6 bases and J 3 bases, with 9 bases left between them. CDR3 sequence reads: CASSWSINQPQHF. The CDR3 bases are TGTGCCAGCAGCTGGAGTATCAATCAGCCCCAGCATTTT.

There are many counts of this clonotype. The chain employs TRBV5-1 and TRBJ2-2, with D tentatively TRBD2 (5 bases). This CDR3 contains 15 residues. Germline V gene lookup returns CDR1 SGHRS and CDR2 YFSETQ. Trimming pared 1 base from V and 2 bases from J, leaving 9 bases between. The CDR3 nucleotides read TGCGCCAGCAGCTTGACTAGTACCAACACCGGGGAGCTGTTTTTT. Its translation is CASSLTSTNTGELFF.

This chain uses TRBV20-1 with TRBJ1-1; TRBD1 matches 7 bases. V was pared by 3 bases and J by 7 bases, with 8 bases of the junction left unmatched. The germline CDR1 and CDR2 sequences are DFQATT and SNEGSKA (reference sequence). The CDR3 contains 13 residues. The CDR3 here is CSARGQPNYEAFF. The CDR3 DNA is TGCAGTGCTAGGGGACAGCCCAATTATGAAGCTTTCTTT.

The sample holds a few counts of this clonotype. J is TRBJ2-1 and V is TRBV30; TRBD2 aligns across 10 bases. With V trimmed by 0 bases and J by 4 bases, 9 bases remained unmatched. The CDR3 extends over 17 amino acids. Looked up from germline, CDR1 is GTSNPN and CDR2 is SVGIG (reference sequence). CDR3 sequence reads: CAWSVSRTSGAYNEQFF. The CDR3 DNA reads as TGTGCCTGGAGTGTATCCCGGACTAGCGGAGCGTACAATGAGCAGTTCTTC. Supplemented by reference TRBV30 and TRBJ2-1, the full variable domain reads SQTIHQWPATLVQPVGSPLSLECTVEGTSNPNLYWYRQAAGRGLQLLFYSVGIGQISSEVPQNLSASRPQDRQFILSSKKLLLSDSGFYLCAWSVSRTSGAYNEQFFGPGTRLTVL.

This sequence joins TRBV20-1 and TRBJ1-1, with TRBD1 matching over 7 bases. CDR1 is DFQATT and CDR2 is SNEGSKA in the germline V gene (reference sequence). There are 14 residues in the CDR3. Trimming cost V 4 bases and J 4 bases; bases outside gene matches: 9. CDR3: CSATDRSYSTEAFF. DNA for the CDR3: TGCAGTGCTACGGACAGGTCGTACAGCACTGAAGCTTTCTTT.

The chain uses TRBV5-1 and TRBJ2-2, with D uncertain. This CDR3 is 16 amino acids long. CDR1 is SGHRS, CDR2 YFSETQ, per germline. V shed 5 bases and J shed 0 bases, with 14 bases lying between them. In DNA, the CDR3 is TGCGCCAGCAGACGAGAATCGGGCGCGAACACCGGGGAGCTGTTTTTT. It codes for CASRRESGANTGELFF.

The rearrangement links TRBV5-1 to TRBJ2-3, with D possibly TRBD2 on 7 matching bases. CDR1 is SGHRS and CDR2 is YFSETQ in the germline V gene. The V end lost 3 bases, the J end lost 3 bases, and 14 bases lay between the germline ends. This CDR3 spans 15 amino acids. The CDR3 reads CASSSGGGATDTQYF. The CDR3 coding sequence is TGCGCCAGCAGCTCTGGTGGGGGGGCGACAGATACGCAGTATTTT.

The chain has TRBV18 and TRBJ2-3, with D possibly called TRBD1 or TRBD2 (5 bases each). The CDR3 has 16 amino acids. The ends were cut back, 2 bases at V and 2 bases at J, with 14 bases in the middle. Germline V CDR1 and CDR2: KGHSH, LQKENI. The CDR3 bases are TGTGCCAGCTCACCAACTGGGGGTCCTATCACAGATACGCAGTATTTT. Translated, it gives CASSPTGGPITDTQYF.

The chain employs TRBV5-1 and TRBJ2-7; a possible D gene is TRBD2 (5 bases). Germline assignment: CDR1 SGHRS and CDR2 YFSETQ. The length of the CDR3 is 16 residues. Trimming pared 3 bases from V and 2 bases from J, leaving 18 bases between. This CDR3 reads CASSYGGGSFPYEQYF. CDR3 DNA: TGCGCCAGCAGCTATGGCGGAGGTAGTTTCCCCTACGAGCAGTACTTC.

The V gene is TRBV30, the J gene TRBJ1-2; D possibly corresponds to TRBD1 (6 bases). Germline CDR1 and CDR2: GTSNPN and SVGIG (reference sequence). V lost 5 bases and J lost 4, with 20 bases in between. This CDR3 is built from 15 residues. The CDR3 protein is CAWGPGGGGGYGYTF. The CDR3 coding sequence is TGTGCCTGGGGCCCCGGAGGGGGAGGAGGCTATGGCTACACCTTC.

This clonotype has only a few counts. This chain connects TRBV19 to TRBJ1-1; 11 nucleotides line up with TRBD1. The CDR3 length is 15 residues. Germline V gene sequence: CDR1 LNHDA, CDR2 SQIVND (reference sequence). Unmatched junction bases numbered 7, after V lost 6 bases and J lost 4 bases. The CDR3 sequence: CASSPRGQGVTEAFF. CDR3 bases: TGTGCCAGTAGCCCTAGGGGACAGGGGGTCACTGAAGCTTTCTTT.

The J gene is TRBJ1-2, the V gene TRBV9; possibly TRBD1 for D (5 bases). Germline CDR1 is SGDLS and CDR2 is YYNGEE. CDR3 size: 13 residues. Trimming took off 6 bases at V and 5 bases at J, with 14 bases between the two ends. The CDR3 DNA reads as TGTGCCAGCACCCAGCAGGGAGGGTATGGCTACACCTTC. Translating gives CASTQQGGYGYTF. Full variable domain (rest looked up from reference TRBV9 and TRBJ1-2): DSGVTQTPKHLITATGQRVTLRCSPRSGDLSVYWYQQSLDQGLQFLIQYYNGEERAKGNILERFSAQQFPDLHSELNLSSLELGDSALYFCASTQQGGYGYTFGSGTRLTVV.

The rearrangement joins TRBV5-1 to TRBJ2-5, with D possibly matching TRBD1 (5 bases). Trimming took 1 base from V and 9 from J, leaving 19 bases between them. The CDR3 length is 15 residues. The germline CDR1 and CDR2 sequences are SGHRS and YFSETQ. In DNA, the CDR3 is TGCGCCAGCAGCTTGATGGTGGCAGGGCGCGAGGCCCAGTACTTC. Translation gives CASSLMVAGREAQYF.